This T cell receptor (beta chain) was sequenced in a study of T-cell reconstitution after alpha-beta-depleted transplantation in children. This clonotype appeared many times. Preparing the TCRbeta library involved the use of unique molecular identifiers. TCRdb redid the calling of the PCR reads with MiXCR, one entry per CDR3 protein. The sample shows over 70,000 distinct CDR3 sequences, roughly 8% of them seen only once. This CDR3 contains 15 residues. Trimming left V 7 bases short and J 4 bases short, with 20 bases between. In germline, CDR1 is SEHNR, CDR2 FQNEAQ (reference sequence). The source material was PBMCs from the stem cell graft donor, sampled from the stem cell graft. The TCR comes from a human donor who donated a stem cell graft to a child with congenital amegakaryocytic thrombocytopenia. The chain carries TRBV7-9 and TRBJ2-7, with a weak D call TRBD1 (6 bases). The CDR3 region has the DNA TGTGCCAGCATCCTTGGGGGCGGCGGTCCTTACGAGCAGTACTTC. Its protein product is CASILGGGGPYEQYF.